This TCR beta chain is drawn from a study of T cells after somatic rescue of genetic block (dated by TCRdb to about 2020). Background on the whole study: The study assessed how robust, over the long term, a T-cell system was when the system had developed through somatic rescue of a genetic block in T-cell development.

Concerning this clone: The antigen this receptor binds is unknown. The sample holds no much larger clone one base away, and base qualities are not on file.

Counted from cysteine to phenylalanine, this CDR3 has 16 amino acids. Solely the CDR3 DNA is kept, with 48 bases framed from the first base. V loses 2 bases at its end and J loses 0 bases; junction bases beyond the gene matches: 4. Reading the germline V gene gives CDR1 SGHTA and CDR2 FQGNSA. Receptor amplification or capture employed the immunoSEQ multiplex PCR assay. TCRdb stores this immuneACCESS table with in-frame sequences only. Part of the clones is absent; in the studies checked, under half of the shortfall reflects unresolved V genes, and no reason is known for the rest. In all, the sample holds roughly 70,000 clones, and 92% of those were seen once. Clones ranked in the top ten supply approximately 3% of the sample.

The receptor was isolated from a man aged 35 to 55. The sequenced sample consisted of peripheral blood mononuclear cells (PBMCs). Recombination connected TRBV7-2 to TRBJ2-3; TRBD2 agrees with 8 junctional bases. The nucleotide sequence reads TGTGCCAGCAGCTTAAGAGCGGGGGCTAGCACAGATACGCAGTATTTT. This encodes CASSLRAGASTDTQYF.